A selection of T cell receptor beta chains follows, all from one sample in a study of vaccination and CD4 T cells after COVID-19. These receptors' antigens are unknown. TCRdb passed the PCR reads through MiXCR, listing each CDR3 protein once. The sample records roughly 15,000 distinct CDR3 sequences, almost 40% being singletons. Sequencing was performed on CD4+ T cells from blood, cultured in vitro. These receptors all stem from a human donor who had recovered from COVID-19. CDR3s include the opening cysteine and the closing phenylalanine or tryptophan. Each record gives: CDR3 DNA, CDR3 protein, clone size, D gene, J gene, V gene. D genes are given only for firm matches. Size is stated for part of the rows, as once, few or many counts, or as a class when the clone is expanded.

CDR3nt: TGTGCCAGTAGTAGCCGCTGGACAGGGCCCCACGAGCAGTACTTC
CDR3aa: CASSSRWTGPHEQYF
abundance: .
d_gene: TRBD1
j_gene: TRBJ2-7
v_gene: TRBV19

CDR3nt: TGTGCCAGCAGCTTAGTCAGGGAAGCGAGTGAGCAGTTCTTC
CDR3aa: CASSLVREASEQFF
abundance: .
d_gene: .
j_gene: TRBJ2-1
v_gene: TRBV7-6

CDR3nt: TGCAGCGTTGATCGAGAGGGGATAGCTGGCTACACCTTC
CDR3aa: CSVDREGIAGYTF
abundance: .
d_gene: .
j_gene: TRBJ1-2
v_gene: TRBV29-1

CDR3nt: TGTGCCAGCAGCTTAACACTGATGTGGGGAAAACTGTTTTTT
CDR3aa: CASSLTLMWGKLFF
abundance: .
d_gene: .
j_gene: TRBJ1-4
v_gene: TRBV7-2

CDR3nt: TGCAGCGTTGAAGATCGACTAGCGGGAGTCATGAGCGGGGAGCTGTTTTTT
CDR3aa: CSVEDRLAGVMSGELFF
abundance: .
d_gene: TRBD2
j_gene: TRBJ2-2
v_gene: TRBV29-1

CDR3nt: TGTGCCAGTAGTGGGGTCACAGATACGCAGTATTTT
CDR3aa: CASSGVTDTQYF
abundance: .
d_gene: .
j_gene: TRBJ2-3
v_gene: TRBV19

CDR3nt: TGCAGTGCTAGACTAAACAGGGCCGACGACACCGGGGAGCTGTTTTTT
CDR3aa: CSARLNRADDTGELFF
abundance: few
d_gene: .
j_gene: TRBJ2-2
v_gene: TRBV20-1

CDR3nt: TGTGCCATCAGTGAGTTGGCGTCTAGCGGGAGAAATGAGCAGTTCTTC
CDR3aa: CAISELASSGRNEQFF
abundance: few
d_gene: TRBD2
j_gene: TRBJ2-1
v_gene: TRBV10-3

CDR3nt: TGTGCCAGCAGCCCACGACTAGCGGGTGTCACCGGGGAGCTGTTTTTT
CDR3aa: CASSPRLAGVTGELFF
abundance: .
d_gene: TRBD2
j_gene: TRBJ2-2
v_gene: TRBV7-2

CDR3nt: TGTGCCAGCAGCTTAACTGTAGGGTCGGAAGGCTACACCTTC
CDR3aa: CASSLTVGSEGYTF
abundance: few
d_gene: .
j_gene: TRBJ1-2
v_gene: TRBV7-2

CDR3nt: TGTGCCAGCAGCCCTAATAATTCACCCCTCCACTTT
CDR3aa: CASSPNNSPLHF
abundance: .
d_gene: .
j_gene: TRBJ1-6
v_gene: TRBV6-1

CDR3nt: TGTGTCAGCAGACGGAGGGGACACACAGATACGCAGTATTTT
CDR3aa: CVSRRRGHTDTQYF
abundance: once
d_gene: .
j_gene: TRBJ2-3
v_gene: TRBV27

CDR3nt: TGCAGTGCTACTCAGGGCAACTCTGGAAACACCATATATTTT
CDR3aa: CSATQGNSGNTIYF
abundance: few
d_gene: .
j_gene: TRBJ1-3
v_gene: TRBV20-1

CDR3nt: TGTGCCAGCAGCTTGGGGGGCGGTCAGCCCCAGCATTTT
CDR3aa: CASSLGGGQPQHF
abundance: few
d_gene: .
j_gene: TRBJ1-5
v_gene: TRBV11-2

CDR3nt: TGTGCCAGCAGCTTAGGGTCGGCGGGAGGCACCGGTTGGGAGACCCAGTACTTC
CDR3aa: CASSLGSAGGTGWETQYF
abundance: few
d_gene: TRBD2
j_gene: TRBJ2-5
v_gene: TRBV7-3

CDR3nt: TGTGCCAGTAGTATACCCGGACAGGGGGCGCGTACCGGGGAGCTGTTTTTT
CDR3aa: CASSIPGQGARTGELFF
abundance: .
d_gene: TRBD1
j_gene: TRBJ2-2
v_gene: TRBV19

CDR3nt: TGTGCCAGCAGTCCCTCCATCGGGAGTGGTGTCGGGGAGCTGTTTTTT
CDR3aa: CASSPSIGSGVGELFF
abundance: .
d_gene: .
j_gene: TRBJ2-2
v_gene: TRBV28

CDR3nt: TGTGCCAGCAGTTTACCCCTAGCGGGAGTGTGGGTTCAAGAGACCCAGTACTTC
CDR3aa: CASSLPLAGVWVQETQYF
abundance: .
d_gene: TRBD2
j_gene: TRBJ2-5
v_gene: TRBV28

CDR3nt: TGTGCCAGCAGTTACACGAACAGGGGCGGGAATCAGCCCCAGCATTTT
CDR3aa: CASSYTNRGGNQPQHF
abundance: .
d_gene: TRBD1
j_gene: TRBJ1-5
v_gene: TRBV6-5

CDR3nt: TGTGCCAGCATGCGAGGCTCTGAAGCTTTCTTT
CDR3aa: CASMRGSEAFF
abundance: .
d_gene: .
j_gene: TRBJ1-1
v_gene: TRBV27

CDR3nt: TGTGCCAGCTCACCATGGCGCGACACAGATACGCAGTATTTT
CDR3aa: CASSPWRDTDTQYF
abundance: .
d_gene: .
j_gene: TRBJ2-3
v_gene: TRBV18

CDR3nt: TGCAGTGCTAGATTTCCAGGGGGGGAGACCCAGTACTTC
CDR3aa: CSARFPGGETQYF
abundance: .
d_gene: .
j_gene: TRBJ2-5
v_gene: TRBV20-1

CDR3nt: TGCAGCGTTGGACAGGGGCAGTTGAGTGGCTACACCTTC
CDR3aa: CSVGQGQLSGYTF
abundance: .
d_gene: TRBD1
j_gene: TRBJ1-2
v_gene: TRBV29-1

CDR3nt: TGTGCCAGCAGCGGGGTCTCCCCTAAATTTGACAATGAGCAGTTCTTC
CDR3aa: CASSGVSPKFDNEQFF
abundance: .
d_gene: .
j_gene: TRBJ2-1
v_gene: TRBV12-3/TRBV12-4

CDR3nt: TGTGCCAGCAGTGCCGGGACGGATAAAGGGAATGAGCAGTTCTTC
CDR3aa: CASSAGTDKGNEQFF
abundance: .
d_gene: .
j_gene: TRBJ2-1
v_gene: TRBV6-4

CDR3nt: TGTGCCAGCAGCCTAAACGTGGGTTCACCCCTCCACTTT
CDR3aa: CASSLNVGSPLHF
abundance: medium-sized
d_gene: .
j_gene: TRBJ1-6
v_gene: TRBV6-1

CDR3nt: TGTGCCAGCAGCAAAGCCCATGGAAGGACAGGGAAAGCTAACTATGGCTACACCTTC
CDR3aa: CASSKAHGRTGKANYGYTF
abundance: few
d_gene: .
j_gene: TRBJ1-2
v_gene: TRBV21-1

CDR3nt: TGTGCCAGCAGTTACACAGGGGACAGCTCCTACGAGCAGTACTTC
CDR3aa: CASSYTGDSSYEQYF
abundance: once
d_gene: TRBD1
j_gene: TRBJ2-7
v_gene: TRBV6-5

CDR3nt: TGCAGTGCGGGAACTACGCCCCGCGGGAGGGGGGAGCAGTTCTTC
CDR3aa: CSAGTTPRGRGEQFF
abundance: few
d_gene: TRBD2
j_gene: TRBJ2-1
v_gene: TRBV20-1

CDR3nt: TGTGCCAGCAGCCAAGGGTATTCACCCCTCCACTTT
CDR3aa: CASSQGYSPLHF
abundance: .
d_gene: .
j_gene: TRBJ1-6
v_gene: TRBV3-1

CDR3nt: TGTGCCAGCAGCTTAGCCGAGAGAGAGCAGTTCTTC
CDR3aa: CASSLAEREQFF
abundance: few
d_gene: .
j_gene: TRBJ2-1
v_gene: TRBV7-2

CDR3nt: TGTGCCAGCAGTTTCCCGGGACTGTTTGGCGAGCAGTACTTC
CDR3aa: CASSFPGLFGEQYF
abundance: once
d_gene: .
j_gene: TRBJ2-7
v_gene: TRBV6-5

CDR3nt: TGTGCCAGCAGCCATCGACAGATAATGAACACTGAAGCTTTCTTT
CDR3aa: CASSHRQIMNTEAFF
abundance: .
d_gene: .
j_gene: TRBJ1-1
v_gene: TRBV3-1

CDR3nt: TGTGCCAGCAAGGGACAGCGACTAGTCTGGGGAGATACGCAGTATTTT
CDR3aa: CASKGQRLVWGDTQYF
abundance: few
d_gene: .
j_gene: TRBJ2-3
v_gene: TRBV6-1

CDR3nt: TGTGCCAGCTCACCACCGCTACGCGATACGCAGTATTTT
CDR3aa: CASSPPLRDTQYF
abundance: .
d_gene: .
j_gene: TRBJ2-3
v_gene: TRBV18

CDR3nt: TGTGCCAGCAACCCCCGGGTCGGAGATACGCAGTATTTT
CDR3aa: CASNPRVGDTQYF
abundance: .
d_gene: .
j_gene: TRBJ2-3
v_gene: TRBV9

CDR3nt: TGTGCCAGCATTTACAGGACAGGGGTTCGACAGCCCCAGCATTTT
CDR3aa: CASIYRTGVRQPQHF
abundance: few
d_gene: TRBD1
j_gene: TRBJ1-5
v_gene: TRBV28

CDR3nt: TGTGCCAGCAGGGGGGGGAGGAATTCACCCCTCCACTTT
CDR3aa: CASRGGRNSPLHF
abundance: few
d_gene: .
j_gene: TRBJ1-6
v_gene: TRBV7-8

CDR3nt: TGTGCCAGCAGTACCCGACTAGCGGGGGCCTACAATGAGCAGTTCTTC
CDR3aa: CASSTRLAGAYNEQFF
abundance: few
d_gene: TRBD2
j_gene: TRBJ2-1
v_gene: TRBV6-2/TRBV6-3

CDR3nt: TGTGCCAGCAGTTTTGGCGGGAGGCGTCCAGATACGCAGTATTTT
CDR3aa: CASSFGGRRPDTQYF
abundance: once
d_gene: TRBD2
j_gene: TRBJ2-3
v_gene: TRBV12-3/TRBV12-4

CDR3nt: TGTGCCACTGGGACACCCGAGGATCAGCCCCAGCATTTT
CDR3aa: CATGTPEDQPQHF
abundance: .
d_gene: .
j_gene: TRBJ1-5
v_gene: TRBV10-3

CDR3nt: TGCAGTGCAGCGTCTCGGGATCTCACAGATACGCAGTATTTT
CDR3aa: CSAASRDLTDTQYF
abundance: .
d_gene: .
j_gene: TRBJ2-3
v_gene: TRBV20-1

CDR3nt: TGTGCCAGCAGCTTACAAGCGCAAGAGACCCAGTACTTC
CDR3aa: CASSLQAQETQYF
abundance: .
d_gene: .
j_gene: TRBJ2-5
v_gene: TRBV11-2

CDR3nt: TGTGCCAGTAGACCCGGCGGGACAGGAGACGATGAGCAGTTCTTC
CDR3aa: CASRPGGTGDDEQFF
abundance: .
d_gene: TRBD1
j_gene: TRBJ2-1
v_gene: TRBV19